This T cell receptor beta chain was profiled in a study of identical twins. The CDR3 consists of 13 residues. Trimming removed 0 bases at V and 8 bases at J, with 9 bases between. Per germline, CDR1 ENHRY and CDR2 SYGVKD. MiXCR was run by TCRdb on the 5' RACE reads, yielding one entry per CDR3 protein. Among under 900,000 distinct CDR3 sequences, approximately 18% were seen once, and the ten largest hold around 14%. This clonotype was found a few times. Another study also made use of these data, one on T cells expressing NK-cell markers.

The rearrangement joins TRBV10-3 to TRBJ2-3; unclear D gene. This receptor was identified in a woman younger than 30 in good health. The sample comprised PBMCs. CDR3 DNA: TGTGCCATCAGTGAGTCGAACAGTGGTACGCAGTATTTT. Translated: CAISESNSGTQYF.